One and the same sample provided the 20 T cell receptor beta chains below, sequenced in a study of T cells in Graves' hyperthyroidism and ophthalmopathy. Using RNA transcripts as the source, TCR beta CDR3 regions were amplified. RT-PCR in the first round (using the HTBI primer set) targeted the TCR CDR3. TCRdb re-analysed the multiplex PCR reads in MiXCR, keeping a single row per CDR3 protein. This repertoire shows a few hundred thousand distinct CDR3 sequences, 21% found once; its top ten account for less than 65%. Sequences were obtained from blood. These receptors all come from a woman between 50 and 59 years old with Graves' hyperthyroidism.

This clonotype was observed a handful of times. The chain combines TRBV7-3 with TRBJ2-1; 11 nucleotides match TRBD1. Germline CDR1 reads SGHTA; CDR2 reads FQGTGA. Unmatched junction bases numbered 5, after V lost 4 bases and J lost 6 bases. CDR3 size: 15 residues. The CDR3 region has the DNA TGTGCCAGCAGCTCCGGGACAGGGGGTCCCAATGAGCAGTTCTTC. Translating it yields CASSSGTGGPNEQFF.

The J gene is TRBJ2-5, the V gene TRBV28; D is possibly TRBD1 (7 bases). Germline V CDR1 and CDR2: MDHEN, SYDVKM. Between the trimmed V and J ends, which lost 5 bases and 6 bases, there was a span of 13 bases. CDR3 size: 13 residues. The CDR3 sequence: CASSPGGRKTQYF. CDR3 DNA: TGTGCCAGCAGTCCAGGGGGGAGGAAGACCCAGTACTTC.

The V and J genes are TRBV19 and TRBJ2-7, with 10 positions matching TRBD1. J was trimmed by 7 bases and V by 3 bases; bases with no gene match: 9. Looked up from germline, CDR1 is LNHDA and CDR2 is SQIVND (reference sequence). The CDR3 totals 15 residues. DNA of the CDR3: TGTGCCAGTAGTATCGGCGGGACAGGGGCCAGGGAGCAGTACTTC. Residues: CASSIGGTGAREQYF.

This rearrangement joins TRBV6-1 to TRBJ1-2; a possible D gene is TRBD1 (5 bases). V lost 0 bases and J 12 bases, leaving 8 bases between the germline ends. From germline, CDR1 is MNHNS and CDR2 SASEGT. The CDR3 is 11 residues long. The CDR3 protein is CASSEARGNTF. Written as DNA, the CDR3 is TGTGCCAGCAGTGAAGCACGGGGGAACACCTTC.

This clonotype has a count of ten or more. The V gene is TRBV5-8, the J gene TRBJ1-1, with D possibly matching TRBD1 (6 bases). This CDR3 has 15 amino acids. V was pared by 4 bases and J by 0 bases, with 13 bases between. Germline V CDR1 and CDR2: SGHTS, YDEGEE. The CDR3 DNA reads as TGTGCCAGCAGCCTACAGGGCTCCATGAACACTGAAGCTTTCTTT. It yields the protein CASSLQGSMNTEAFF.

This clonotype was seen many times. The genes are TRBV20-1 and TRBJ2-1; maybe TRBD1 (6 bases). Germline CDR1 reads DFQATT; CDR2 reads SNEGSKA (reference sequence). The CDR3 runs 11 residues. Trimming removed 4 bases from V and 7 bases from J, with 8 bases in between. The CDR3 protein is CSATRGNEQFF. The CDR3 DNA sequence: TGCAGTGCTACGAGGGGGAATGAGCAGTTCTTC.

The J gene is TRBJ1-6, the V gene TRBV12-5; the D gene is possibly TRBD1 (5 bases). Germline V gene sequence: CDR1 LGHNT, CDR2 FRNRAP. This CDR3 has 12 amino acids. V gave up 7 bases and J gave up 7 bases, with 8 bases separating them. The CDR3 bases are TGTGCTAGTGCTCGGGACAATTCACCCCTCCACTTT. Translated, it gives CASARDNSPLHF.

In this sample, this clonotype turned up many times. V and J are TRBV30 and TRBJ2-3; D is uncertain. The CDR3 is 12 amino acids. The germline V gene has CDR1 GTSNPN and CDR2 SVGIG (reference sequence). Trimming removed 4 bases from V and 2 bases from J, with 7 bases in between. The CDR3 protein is CAWTKSTDTQYF. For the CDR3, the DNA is TGTGCCTGGACCAAGTCCACAGATACGCAGTATTTT.

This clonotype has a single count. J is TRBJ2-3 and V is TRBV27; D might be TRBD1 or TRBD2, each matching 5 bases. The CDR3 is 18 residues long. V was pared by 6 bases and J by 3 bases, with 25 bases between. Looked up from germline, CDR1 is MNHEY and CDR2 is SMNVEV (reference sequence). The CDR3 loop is CASSQAGARRAGTDTQYF. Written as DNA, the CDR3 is TGTGCCAGCAGCCAAGCCGGGGCCAGGCGGGCCGGGACAGATACGCAGTATTTT.

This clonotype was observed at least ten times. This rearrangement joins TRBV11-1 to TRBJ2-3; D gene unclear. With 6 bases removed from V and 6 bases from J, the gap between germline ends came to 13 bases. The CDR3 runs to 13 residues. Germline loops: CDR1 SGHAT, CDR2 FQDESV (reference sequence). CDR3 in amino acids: CASSSGRPDTQYF. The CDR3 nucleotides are TGTGCCAGCAGTTCCGGACGGCCGGATACGCAGTATTTT. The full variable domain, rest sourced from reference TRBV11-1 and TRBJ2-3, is EAEVAQSPRYKITEKSQAVAFWCDPISGHATLYWYRQILGQGPELLVQFQDESVVDDSQLPKDRFSAERLKGVDSTLKIQPAELGDSAMYLCASSSGRPDTQYFGPGTRLTVL.

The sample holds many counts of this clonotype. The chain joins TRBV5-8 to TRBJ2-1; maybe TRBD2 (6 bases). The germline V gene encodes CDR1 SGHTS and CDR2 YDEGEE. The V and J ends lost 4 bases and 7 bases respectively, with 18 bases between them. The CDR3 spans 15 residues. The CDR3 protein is CASSLNSGNGNEQFF. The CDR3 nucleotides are TGTGCCAGCAGCCTGAATAGCGGTAACGGAAATGAGCAGTTCTTC. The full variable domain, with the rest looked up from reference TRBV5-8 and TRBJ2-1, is EAGVTQSPTHLIKTRGQQATLRCSPISGHTSVYWYQQALGLGLQFLLWYDEGEERNRGNFPPRFSGRQFPNYSSELNVNALELEDSALYLCASSLNSGNGNEQFFGPGTRLTVL.

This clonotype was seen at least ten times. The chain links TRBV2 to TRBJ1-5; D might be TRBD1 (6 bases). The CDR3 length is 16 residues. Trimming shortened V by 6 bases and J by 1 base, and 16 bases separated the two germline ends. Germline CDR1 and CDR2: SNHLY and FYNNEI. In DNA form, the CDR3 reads TGTGCCAGCAGCGAGGGGGGGAGGAGAAGCAATCAGCCCCAGCATTTT. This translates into CASSEGGRRSNQPQHF.

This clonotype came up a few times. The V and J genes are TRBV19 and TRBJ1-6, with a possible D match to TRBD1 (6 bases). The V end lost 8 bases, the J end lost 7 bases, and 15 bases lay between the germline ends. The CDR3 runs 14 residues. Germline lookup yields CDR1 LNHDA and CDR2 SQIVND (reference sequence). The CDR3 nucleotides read TGTGCCAGTTCTACAGGGATCGAAAATTCACCCCTCCACTTT. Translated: CASSTGIENSPLHF.

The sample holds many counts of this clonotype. In nucleotides, the CDR3 is TGTGCCAGCGCCAGGGGGCAGGATCAGCCCCAGCATTTT. Protein sequence: CASARGQDQPQHF. The chain uses TRBV6-1 and TRBJ1-5; TRBD1 matches at 8 bases. With 8 bases clipped from V and 5 bases from J, the junction kept 5 bases outside the gene matches. The CDR3 covers 13 residues. Germline CDR1 MNHNS, CDR2 SASEGT.

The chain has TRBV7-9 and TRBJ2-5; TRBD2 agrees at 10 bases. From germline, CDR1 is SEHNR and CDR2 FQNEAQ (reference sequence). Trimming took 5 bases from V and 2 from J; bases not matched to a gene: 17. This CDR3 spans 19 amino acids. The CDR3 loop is CASSTNSGRAEDLQETQYF. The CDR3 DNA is TGTGCCAGCAGCACAAACAGCGGGAGGGCCGAGGACTTACAAGAGACCCAGTACTTC.

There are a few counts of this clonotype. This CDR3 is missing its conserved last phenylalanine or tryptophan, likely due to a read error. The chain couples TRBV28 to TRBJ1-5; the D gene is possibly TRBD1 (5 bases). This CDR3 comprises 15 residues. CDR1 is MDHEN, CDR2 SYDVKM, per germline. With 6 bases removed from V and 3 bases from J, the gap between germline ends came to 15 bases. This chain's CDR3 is CASSPQRGVNQPQHS. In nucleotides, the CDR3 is TGTGCCAGCAGCCCCCAACGGGGGGTCAATCAGCCCCAGCATTCT.

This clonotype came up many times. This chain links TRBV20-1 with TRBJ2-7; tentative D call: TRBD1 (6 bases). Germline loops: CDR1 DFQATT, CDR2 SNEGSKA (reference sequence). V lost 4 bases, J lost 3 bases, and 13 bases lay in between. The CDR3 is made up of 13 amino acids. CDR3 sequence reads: CSAIRDTNYEQYF. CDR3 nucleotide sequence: TGCAGTGCTATCCGGGACACAAACTACGAGCAGTACTTC.

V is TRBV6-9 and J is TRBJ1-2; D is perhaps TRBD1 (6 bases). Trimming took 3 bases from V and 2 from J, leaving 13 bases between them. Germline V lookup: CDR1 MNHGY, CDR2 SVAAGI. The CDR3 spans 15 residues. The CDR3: CASSYFQGRNYGYTF. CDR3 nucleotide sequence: TGTGCCAGCAGTTACTTTCAGGGGAGGAACTATGGCTACACCTTC.

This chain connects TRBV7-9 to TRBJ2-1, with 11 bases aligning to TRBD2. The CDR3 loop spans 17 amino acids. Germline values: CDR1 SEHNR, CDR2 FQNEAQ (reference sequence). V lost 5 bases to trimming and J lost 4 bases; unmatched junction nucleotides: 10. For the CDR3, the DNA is TGTGCCAGCAGCCCTCCCTCCGGGACTAGCGGTTACAATGAGCAGTTCTTC. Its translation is CASSPPSGTSGYNEQFF.

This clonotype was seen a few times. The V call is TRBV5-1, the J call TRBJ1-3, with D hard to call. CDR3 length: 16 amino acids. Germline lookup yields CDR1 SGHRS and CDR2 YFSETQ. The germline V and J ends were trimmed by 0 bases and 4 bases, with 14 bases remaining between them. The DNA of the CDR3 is TGCGCCAGCAGCTTGGGGGCCGGGAGTTCCGGAAACACCATATATTTT. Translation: CASSLGAGSSGNTIYF.